The 10 T cell receptor beta chains in this list originate from one sample, sequenced in a study of blood T cell repertoires in COVID-19. Sequencing was performed with immunoSEQ multiplex PCR; in TCRdb, only in-frame clones are kept and a portion is missing. The sample lists approximately 310,000 clones, around 84% occurring once. The sequencing sample was made of PBMCs or T cells enriched from blood (not recorded which). These receptors were taken from a woman in her 30s who had been exposed to COVID-19.

V is TRBV2 and J is TRBJ2-7; 8 positions agree with TRBD1. The CDR3 spans 16 residues. Trimming cost V 2 bases and J 4 bases; bases outside gene matches: 10. Germline V gene data show CDR1 as SNHLY and CDR2 as FYNNEI. The CDR3 nucleotides read TGTGCCAGCAGTGAAAACGTGGGACAGGTTGTTTACGAGCAGTACTTC. This gives the protein CASSENVGQVVYEQYF.

This chain connects TRBV7-3 to TRBJ2-1, with 7 nucleotides matching TRBD2. CDR1 and CDR2 (germline): SGHTA, FQGTGA. Losses at the gene ends were 3 bases for V and 0 bases for J; bases not matched to a gene: 8. This CDR3 comprises 17 residues. The CDR3 nucleotides read TGTGCCAGCAGCTTCTCCCCCTGGACTAGCTCCTACAATGAGCAGTTCTTC. Protein product: CASSFSPWTSSYNEQFF. Full variable domain (outside the CDR3, taken from reference TRBV7-3 and TRBJ2-1): GAGVSQTPSNKVTEKGKYVELRCDPISGHTALYWYRQSLGQGPEFLIYFQGTGAADDSGLPNDRFFAVRPEGSVSTLKIQRTERGDSAVYLCASSFSPWTSSYNEQFFGPGTRLTVL.

The rearrangement links TRBV2 to TRBJ2-5; 7 bases align to TRBD2. The trim removed 9 bases at V and 3 bases at J, leaving 4 bases unmatched. This CDR3 has 12 amino acids. CDR1 is SNHLY, CDR2 FYNNEI, per germline. The CDR3 DNA follows: TGTGCCAGTTGGGGGGGGGAAGAGACCCAGTACTTC. It translates to CASWGGEETQYF.

Ten or more counts support this clone. V gene TRBV12-2 combines with J gene TRBJ1-6. TRBV12-2 is described as a pseudogene. The CDR3 spans 17 residues. CDR3 loop: CASRRTKDYSYNSPLHF. The CDR3 region has the DNA TGTGCAAGTCGCCGGACAAAGGACTACTCCTATAATTCACCCCTCCACTTT.

V is TRBV18 and J is TRBJ1-1; no reliable D call. In germline, CDR1 is KGHSH, CDR2 LQKENI. The CDR3 is made up of 15 amino acids. V was trimmed by 0 bases and J by 7 bases, leaving 15 bases between them. The CDR3 DNA follows: TGTGCCAGCTCACCACCGTTTTCAGGTATGGGTGAAGCTTTCTTT. It yields the protein CASSPPFSGMGEAFF.

The V call is TRBV5-1, the J call TRBJ1-1; 8 bases fit TRBD1. The CDR3 loop spans 16 amino acids. CDR1 is SGHRS, CDR2 YFSETQ, per germline. V was pared by 6 bases and J by 1 base, with 11 bases of the junction left unmatched. This CDR3 is CASNRGARRENTEAFF. The CDR3 coding sequence is TGCGCCAGCAACAGGGGGGCACGCCGAGAGAACACTGAAGCTTTCTTT.

The CDR3 protein is CASSLQGSYTF. CDR3 nucleotides: TGTGCCAGCAGCTTACAGGGGAGCTACACCTTC. The J gene is TRBJ1-2, the V gene TRBV7-9, with a tentative D call TRBD1 (6 bases). The CDR3 runs to 11 residues. Trimming took 2 bases from V and 9 from J, leaving 7 bases between them. Germline CDR1 is SEHNR and CDR2 is FQNEAQ (reference sequence).

The gene calls are TRBV3-1 (or the pseudogene TRBV3-2) and TRBJ2-3; TRBD2 agrees at 7 bases. This CDR3 has 16 amino acids. The V segment lost 1 base and the J segment 3 bases; nucleotides outside the gene matches: 7. The germline gives CDR1 LGHDT, CDR2 YNNKEL (reference sequence). The CDR3 loop is CASSQGILADTDTQYF. CDR3 nucleotides: TGTGCCAGCAGCCAAGGTATCCTAGCGGATACAGATACGCAGTATTTT.

The rearrangement joins TRBV7-9 to TRBJ1-5, with D possibly matching TRBD1 (5 bases). This CDR3 is built from 16 residues. From germline, CDR1 is SEHNR and CDR2 FQNEAQ (reference sequence). Trimming took 1 base from V and 2 from J, leaving 12 bases between them. CDR3 in DNA: TGTGCCAGCAGCTTAGAGGTAGGGGTGGGCAATCAGCCCCAGCATTTT. This encodes CASSLEVGVGNQPQHF. Full variable domain (rest looked up from reference TRBV7-9 and TRBJ1-5): DTGVSQNPRHKITKRGQNVTFRCDPISEHNRLYWYRQTLGQGPEFLTYFQNEAQLEKSRLLSDRFSAERPKGSFSTLEIQRTEQGDSAMYLCASSLEVGVGNQPQHFGDGTRLSIL.

The gene calls are TRBV28 and TRBJ1-5; maybe TRBD1 (6 bases). V lost 3 bases and J 5 bases, leaving 20 bases between the germline ends. This CDR3 has 17 amino acids. Germline V gene data show CDR1 as MDHEN and CDR2 as SYDVKM. Here the CDR3 DNA reads TGTGCCAGCAGTTTTCCCCCGGTGACAGGATCATATCAGCCCCAGCATTTT. It translates to CASSFPPVTGSYQPQHF.